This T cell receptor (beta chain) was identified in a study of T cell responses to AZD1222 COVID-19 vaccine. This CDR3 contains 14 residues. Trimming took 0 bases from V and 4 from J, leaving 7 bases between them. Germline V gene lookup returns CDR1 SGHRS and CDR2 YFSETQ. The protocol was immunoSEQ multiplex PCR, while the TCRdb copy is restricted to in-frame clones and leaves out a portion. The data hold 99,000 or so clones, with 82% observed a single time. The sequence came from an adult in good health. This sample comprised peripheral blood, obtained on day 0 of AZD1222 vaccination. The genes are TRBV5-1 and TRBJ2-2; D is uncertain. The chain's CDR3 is CASSLAAFTGELFF. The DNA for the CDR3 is TGCGCCAGCAGCTTGGCCGCGTTCACCGGGGAGCTGTTTTTT. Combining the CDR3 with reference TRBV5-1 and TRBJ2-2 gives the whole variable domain KAGVTQTPRYLIKTRGQQVTLSCSPISGHRSVSWYQQTPGQGLQFLFEYFSETQRNKGNFPGRFSGRQFSNSRSEMNVSTLELGDSALYLCASSLAAFTGELFFGEGSRLTVL.